Below are 19 T cell receptor beta chains sequenced from a single sample in a study of T-cell reconstitution after alpha-beta-depleted transplantation in children. Unique molecular identifiers were built into the TCRbeta library. TCRdb itself ran the PCR reads through MiXCR, one entry per CDR3 protein. The data hold 250,000 to 300,000 distinct CDR3 sequences, with 10% observed a single time. The sequenced sample was PBMCs, obtained before TCRalphabeta/CD19-depleted stem cell transplant. The receptors come from a boy younger than two with acute myeloid leukemia, due to receive a stem cell transplant.

This clonotype was picked up many times. V usage is TRBV28 and J usage is TRBJ2-7, with 10 positions matching TRBD2. The CDR3 is 15 residues long. The germline gives CDR1 MDHEN, CDR2 SYDVKM. V shed 5 bases and J 0 bases; nucleotides not matched to a gene: 4. CDR3 sequence (DNA): TGTGCCAGCAGTGGACTAGCGGTGTCCTCCTACGAGCAGTACTTC. This codes for CASSGLAVSSYEQYF.

This clonotype was counted a few times. V gene TRBV4-2 combines with J gene TRBJ2-3; 7 bases agree with TRBD1. The CDR3 runs 16 residues. Looked up from germline, CDR1 is LGHNA and CDR2 is YNFKEQ. Trimming at V came to 4 bases and at J to 3 bases, leaving 10 bases not matched to a gene. CDR3 sequence: CASSPRDSEGTDTQYF. The CDR3, as DNA: TGTGCCAGCAGCCCAAGGGACAGCGAAGGGACAGATACGCAGTATTTT.

This clonotype showed up many times. The V gene is TRBV7-9, the J gene TRBJ2-2, with unresolved D. The CDR3 is 13 residues long. Germline CDR1 is SEHNR and CDR2 is FQNEAQ (reference sequence). The V and J ends lost 0 bases and 6 bases respectively, with 5 bases between them. CDR3 protein: CASSLAVPGELFF. As DNA, the CDR3 is TGTGCCAGCAGCTTAGCAGTACCCGGGGAGCTGTTTTTT.

This clonotype has ten or more counts. The rearrangement uses TRBV4-3 and TRBJ2-7, with unresolved D. V lost 1 base and J lost 0, with 4 bases in between. Looked up from germline, CDR1 is LGHNA and CDR2 is YSLEER. The CDR3 is 13 residues long. The CDR3 reads CASSQGFSYEQYF. DNA of the CDR3: TGCGCCAGCAGCCAAGGGTTCTCCTACGAGCAGTACTTC.

The J gene is TRBJ1-2, the V gene TRBV6-2 or TRBV6-3, with 7 bases aligning to TRBD1. The CDR3 totals 14 residues. The V gene's germline CDR1 is MNHEY and CDR2 SVGEGT. Trimming took 2 bases from V and 1 from J; bases not matched to a gene: 1. Here the CDR3 reads CASSYRQGNYGYTF. In nucleotides, the CDR3 is TGTGCCAGCAGTTACCGACAGGGTAACTATGGCTACACCTTC.

Ten or more counts support this clonotype. The rearrangement uses TRBV9 and TRBJ2-5; TRBD1 matches 7 bases. From germline, CDR1 is SGDLS and CDR2 YYNGEE. This CDR3 has 14 residues. The V and J ends lost 5 bases and 5 bases, in that order; junction bases with no gene match: 9. Here the CDR3 reads CASSLQGRQETQYF. For the CDR3, the DNA is TGTGCCAGCAGTCTACAGGGGCGTCAGGAGACCCAGTACTTC.

In its sample, this clonotype was seen many times. The genes are TRBV7-9 and TRBJ2-1; possibly TRBD2 for D (7 bases). The ends were cut back, 0 bases at V and 2 bases at J, with 11 bases in the middle. The CDR3 is made up of 16 amino acids. Germline V lookup: CDR1 SEHNR, CDR2 FQNEAQ (reference sequence). CDR3 loop: CASSLAIGGPYNEQFF. The CDR3 coding sequence is TGTGCCAGCAGCTTAGCTATCGGGGGGCCCTACAATGAGCAGTTCTTC.

This clonotype was detected ten times or more. The gene calls are TRBV2 and TRBJ2-2, with TRBD1 identical over 7 bases. This CDR3 has 16 amino acids. Germline CDR1 reads SNHLY; CDR2 reads FYNNEI. Germline trimming cut 4 bases from V and 0 bases from J; bases unmatched to any gene: 5. The CDR3 region has the DNA TGTGCCAGCAGTGGGAGACAGGGACCGAACACCGGGGAGCTGTTTTTT. Protein sequence: CASSGRQGPNTGELFF.

This clonotype has at least ten counts. The chain combines TRBV6-5 with TRBJ2-3, with no clear D. Trimming took off 6 bases at V and 0 bases at J, with 7 bases between the two ends. This CDR3 is built from 13 residues. The germline gives CDR1 MNHEY, CDR2 SVGAGI. The DNA of the CDR3 is TGTGCCAGCAGACCCGATAGCACAGATACGCAGTATTTT. Its protein product is CASRPDSTDTQYF.

This clonotype showed up just a few times. The chain employs TRBV4-1 and TRBJ2-1, with a possible D match to TRBD2 (5 bases). V was shortened by 1 base and J by 8 bases, with 12 bases between the two germline ends. The CDR3 is 14 residues long. The germline V gene has CDR1 MGHRA and CDR2 YSYEKL. CDR3 sequence reads: CASSQGGLADEQFF. The CDR3 bases are TGCGCCAGCAGCCAAGGGGGTCTAGCCGATGAGCAGTTCTTC.

Many counts were recorded for this clonotype. The J gene is TRBJ2-7, the V gene TRBV20-1, with D tentatively TRBD1 (6 bases). Per germline, CDR1 DFQATT and CDR2 SNEGSKA (reference sequence). The length of the CDR3 is 11 residues. V dropped 5 bases and J dropped 4 bases, with 9 bases sitting between them. The CDR3 DNA follows: TGCAGTGCTCGGCAGGGGTACGAGCAGTACTTC. Its translation: CSARQGYEQYF.

Notes on this clonotype: Just one base apart from a much larger clone, this may be a read error. The chain employs TRBV5-8 and TRBJ2-7, with D uncertain. The CDR3 length is 13 residues. The germline V gene encodes CDR1 SGHTS and CDR2 YDEGEE. V shed 2 bases and J shed 2 bases, with 8 bases lying between them. The CDR3 region is CASSFGPPYEQYF. The CDR3, as DNA: TGTGCCAGCAGCTTCGGGCCCCCCTACGAGCAGTACTTC.

About this clonotype: This could be a read error, since a much larger clone is one nucleotide away. The CDR3 DNA follows: TGTGACAGCATGTCGGGTTCTAATGAAAAACTGTTTTTT. Translated: CDSMSGSNEKLFF. The chain uses TRBV6-6 and TRBJ1-4; D ambiguous. Per the germline V gene, CDR1 is MNHNY and CDR2 is SVGAGI (reference sequence). The CDR3 spans 13 residues.

This clonotype was picked up many times. This chain connects TRBV6-1 to TRBJ1-3, with D unresolved. CDR3 length: 13 residues. The V end lost 4 bases, the J end lost 0 bases, and 4 bases lay between the germline ends. Germline-derived CDR1 and CDR2 are MNHNS and SASEGT. The CDR3 DNA sequence: TGTGCCAGCAGTGTCGTCTCTGGAAACACCATATATTTT. Its translation is CASSVVSGNTIYF.

Of note for this clonotype: With a much larger clone just one base away, this may be a read error. The chain has TRBV28 and TRBJ1-3; no clear D. CDR1 MDHEN and CDR2 SYDVKM come from the germline V gene. The CDR3 has 13 residues. For the CDR3, the DNA is TGTGCCAGCTGTTTATCTGTTGGAAACACCATATATTTT. Protein: CASCLSVGNTIYF.

This clonotype was seen repeatedly, ten times or more. The gene calls are TRBV24-1 and TRBJ2-5; D is possibly TRBD2 (5 bases). Germline V gene data show CDR1 as KGHDR and CDR2 as SFDVKD. V gave up 4 bases and J gave up 0 bases, with 14 bases separating them. CDR3 size: 16 residues. CDR3 nucleotides: TGTGCCACCAGTGAGGGAACGGGGTTATACCAAGAGACCCAGTACTTC. Translated: CATSEGTGLYQETQYF.

This clonotype was picked up many times. The chain employs TRBV5-1 and TRBJ2-7; TRBD1 matches 7 bases. Germline V gene lookup returns CDR1 SGHRS and CDR2 YFSETQ. Unmatched junction bases numbered 6, after V lost 0 bases and J lost 3 bases. The CDR3 contains 15 residues. The CDR3 nucleotides read TGCGCCAGCAGCTTGGTGGGGACAGAGGACTACGAGCAGTACTTC. Translation gives CASSLVGTEDYEQYF. Together with reference TRBV5-1 and TRBJ2-7, the CDR3 gives the full variable domain: KAGVTQTPRYLIKTRGQQVTLSCSPISGHRSVSWYQQTPGQGLQFLFEYFSETQRNKGNFPGRFSGRQFSNSRSEMNVSTLELGDSALYLCASSLVGTEDYEQYFGPGTRLTVT.

This clonotype was seen repeatedly, ten times or more. The CDR3 here is CASRATAITGELFF. In nucleotides, the CDR3 is TGTGCCAGCAGGGCTACAGCGATCACCGGGGAGCTGTTTTTT. This chain uses TRBV28 with TRBJ2-2; no reliable D call. The CDR3 totals 14 residues. Germline CDR1 and CDR2: MDHEN and SYDVKM. V was shortened by 6 bases and J by 4 bases, with 12 bases between the two germline ends. Full variable domain (outside the CDR3, taken from reference TRBV28 and TRBJ2-2): DVKVTQSSRYLVKRTGEKVFLECVQDMDHENMFWYRQDPGLGLRLIYFSYDVKMKEKGDIPEGYSVSREKKERFSLILESASTNQTSMYLCASRATAITGELFFGEGSRLTVL.

This clonotype was counted at least ten times. The rearrangement uses TRBV5-5 and TRBJ2-4, with TRBD1 as a possible D gene (6 bases). The CDR3 runs 16 residues. Germline V lookup: CDR1 SGHKS, CDR2 YYEKEE (reference sequence). Trimming stripped 0 bases from V and 9 bases from J, with 19 bases between. CDR3 protein: CASSLVPGQPEGIQYF. The DNA for the CDR3 is TGTGCCAGCAGCTTGGTGCCGGGACAACCCGAGGGCATTCAGTACTTC.